A single TCR beta chain is shown here with its context. This sample is part of a study of shared clonotypes between healthy human individuals. Study background: Every donor yielded three CD4 naive, three CD4 memory, two CD8 naive and one CD8 memory plate.

The method was immunoSEQ multiplex PCR; TCRdb's version includes in-frame clones alone and lacks a portion of them. The data show approximately 530,000 clones, with 90% to 96% seen just once and about 0.064% held by the top ten. J was trimmed by 0 bases and V by 5 bases; bases with no gene match: 12. CDR1 is LNHDA, CDR2 SQIVND, per germline (reference sequence). The CDR3 runs 18 residues. V gene TRBV19 combines with J gene TRBJ2-1, with 8 bases identical to TRBD2. The source is a woman aged 30 to 39 in good health. Sequenced material: naive CD4+ T cells sorted from blood. Subset given: CD45RA+ positively selected. CDR3 nucleotide sequence: TGTGCCAGTAGTGCGGCTAGCGGGCGTATTAGCTCCTACAATGAGCAGTTCTTC. Amino acids: CASSAASGRISSYNEQFF. Full variable domain (missing parts from reference TRBV19 and TRBJ2-1): DGGITQSPKYLFRKEGQNVTLSCEQNLNHDAMYWYRQDPGQGLRLIYYSQIVNDFQKGDIAEGYSVSREKKESFPLTVTSAQKNPTAFYLCASSAASGRISSYNEQFFGPGTRLTVL.